These 31 T cell receptor beta chains came from one sample sequenced in a study of sequential checkpoint blockade in melanoma. This table comes from immunoSEQ multiplex PCR, and its TCRdb copy is limited to in-frame clones, with some not included. The sample lists about 28,000 clones, around 90% occurring once. The treatment denotes: randomized to nivolumab then ipilimumab (arm A) or the reverse (arm B). Here the sequenced sample was CD8+ T cells sorted from blood (inferred from file names), taken from a patient given nivolumab and ipilimumab in sequence. Receptor source: a human donor with melanoma.

J is TRBJ1-1 and V is TRBV30, with D unclear. Germline V gene lookup returns CDR1 GTSNPN and CDR2 SVGIG (reference sequence). The CDR3 runs 12 residues. Trimming left V 4 bases short and J 8 bases short, with 14 bases between. The CDR3 sequence: CAWNGEGPEAFF. The CDR3 bases are TGTGCCTGGAATGGGGAGGGCCCCGAAGCTTTCTTT.

This clone was seen a single time. J is TRBJ2-1 and V is TRBV7-9; D may be TRBD2 (5 bases). The germline V gene has CDR1 SEHNR and CDR2 FQNEAQ (reference sequence). V was trimmed by 4 bases and J by 10 bases, leaving 11 bases between them. This CDR3 spans 12 amino acids. This CDR3 is CASSSAGGEQFF. The DNA for the CDR3 is TGTGCCAGCAGCTCGGCCGGCGGGGAGCAGTTCTTC.

In DNA form, the CDR3 reads TGTGCCAGCAGTGCCGGGACAAGGGGGACTGAAGCTTTCTTT. Translated, it gives CASSAGTRGTEAFF. The chain combines TRBV6-5 with TRBJ1-1, with D possibly matching TRBD1 (6 bases). This CDR3 has 14 amino acids. CDR1 is MNHEY, CDR2 SVGAGI, per germline. V was clipped by 5 bases and J by 5 bases, with 15 bases between them.

CDR3 nucleotides: TGTGCCAGTAGTCTGTGGGGCCGTAGCACCGGGGAGCTGTTTTTT. Its translation is CASSLWGRSTGELFF. The rearrangement joins TRBV19 to TRBJ2-2, with D possibly being TRBD1 (5 bases). CDR3 length: 15 residues. Trimming removed 5 bases from V and 4 bases from J, with 14 bases in between. Germline V CDR1 and CDR2: LNHDA, SQIVND (reference sequence).

The chain carries TRBV2 and TRBJ2-5; possible D gene TRBD2, 5 bases. This CDR3 has 13 amino acids. Germline CDR1 reads SNHLY; CDR2 reads FYNNEI. The V end was cut by 7 bases, the J end by 1 base, with 10 bases between. For the CDR3, the DNA is TGTGCCAGCATAGGCGGGTCCCAAGAGACCCAGTACTTC. The encoded protein is CASIGGSQETQYF.

This chain links TRBV4-1 with TRBJ2-2, with 9 bases identical to TRBD1. The CDR3 length is 15 residues. The V and J ends lost 1 base and 9 bases, in that order; junction bases with no gene match: 6. Germline CDR1 is MGHRA and CDR2 is YSYEKL. For the CDR3, the DNA is TGCGCCAGCAGCCAAGGACAGGGGGTGACCAGGGAGCTGTTTTTT. As protein: CASSQGQGVTRELFF.

The CDR3 DNA is TGTGCCAGCAGTTACTCGCAGGGGGGAAATGAGCAGTTCTTC. This gives the protein CASSYSQGGNEQFF. The chain joins TRBV6-6 to TRBJ2-1; D might be TRBD1 (7 bases). The CDR3 sequence is 14 residues long. Looked up from germline, CDR1 is MNHNY and CDR2 is SVGAGI (reference sequence). Trimming took 0 bases from V and 7 from J, leaving 10 bases between them.

The chain joins TRBV30 to TRBJ2-5, with 14 bases matching TRBD2. CDR1 is GTSNPN and CDR2 is SVGIG in the germline V gene (reference sequence). The trim removed 8 bases at V and 0 bases at J, leaving 2 bases unmatched. The CDR3 runs to 14 residues. For the CDR3, the DNA is TGTGCCCGGACTAGCGGGGGGTACCAAGAGACCCAGTACTTC. As protein: CARTSGGYQETQYF.

The count of this clone is one. This chain links TRBV9 with TRBJ2-5; 8 bases are a match to TRBD2. CDR1 is SGDLS and CDR2 is YYNGEE in the germline V gene. The CDR3 totals 16 residues. V gave up 4 bases and J gave up 2 bases; unmatched junction bases: 10. CDR3: CASSPAGGVLQETQYF. In nucleotides, the CDR3 is TGTGCCAGCAGCCCCGCGGGAGGAGTACTTCAAGAGACCCAGTACTTC.

J is TRBJ2-7 and V is TRBV2; 14 nucleotides line up with TRBD2. V shed 3 bases, J shed 3 bases, and the junction held 16 bases outside the gene matches. The CDR3 contains 20 residues. CDR1 is SNHLY, CDR2 FYNNEI, per germline. The CDR3 DNA follows: TGTGCCAGCAGTGATCCGACTGAGACTAGCGGGAGGGACCCGGACTACGAGCAGTACTTC. It encodes CASSDPTETSGRDPDYEQYF.

V usage is TRBV5-1 and J usage is TRBJ2-6; 12 nucleotides align to TRBD2. This CDR3 is 19 amino acids long. Germline lookup yields CDR1 SGHRS and CDR2 YFSETQ. J lost 0 bases, V lost 2 bases, and 6 bases had no gene match. CDR3 sequence (DNA): TGCGCCAGCAGCTTACTAGCGGGGGGACTCCCCTCTGGGGCCAACGTCCTGACTTTC. This encodes CASSLLAGGLPSGANVLTF.

The chain employs TRBV19 and TRBJ2-2, with a possible D match to TRBD2 (6 bases). V lost 3 bases to trimming and J lost 4 bases, with 18 bases between them. The CDR3 has 17 residues. The V gene's germline CDR1 is LNHDA and CDR2 SQIVND (reference sequence). The CDR3 spells CASSILPRAGFTGELFF. CDR3 DNA: TGTGCCAGTAGTATCCTACCTAGGGCGGGGTTCACCGGGGAGCTGTTTTTT. Full variable domain (missing parts from reference TRBV19 and TRBJ2-2): DGGITQSPKYLFRKEGQNVTLSCEQNLNHDAMYWYRQDPGQGLRLIYYSQIVNDFQKGDIAEGYSVSREKKESFPLTVTSAQKNPTAFYLCASSILPRAGFTGELFFGEGSRLTVL.

The chain employs TRBV27 and TRBJ2-7; D possibly corresponds to TRBD2 (7 bases). Germline V gives CDR1 MNHEY, CDR2 SMNVEV (reference sequence). CDR3 length: 15 amino acids. V gave up 2 bases and J gave up 4 bases, with 15 bases separating them. CDR3 nucleotides: TGTGCCAGCAGTTTACGCGGGGGCACCTTTTACGAGCAGTACTTC. It encodes CASSLRGGTFYEQYF.

The chain uses TRBV5-6 and TRBJ1-2; D is unclear. The CDR3 is 12 amino acids. CDR1 is SGHDT and CDR2 is YYEEEE in the germline V gene. V dropped 2 bases and J dropped 6 bases, with 8 bases sitting between them. The chain's CDR3 is CASSFRGNGYTF. Here the CDR3 DNA reads TGTGCCAGCAGCTTTCGAGGGAATGGCTACACCTTC.

This chain links TRBV6-6 with TRBJ2-7; a possible D gene is TRBD1 (5 bases). Germline V gene sequence: CDR1 MNHNY, CDR2 SVGAGI (reference sequence). The CDR3 runs 13 residues. Trimming took 8 bases from V and 5 from J, leaving 16 bases between them. This CDR3 reads CASLKTARNEQYF. The CDR3 bases are TGTGCCAGCCTCAAGACAGCCAGAAACGAGCAGTACTTC.

The rearrangement links TRBV7-6 to TRBJ1-3, with D hard to call. Germline lookup yields CDR1 SGHVS and CDR2 FNYEAQ. The CDR3 has 13 residues. V was pared by 5 bases and J by 8 bases, with 13 bases between. Here the CDR3 reads CASSPPLEDTIYF. The CDR3 bases are TGTGCCAGCAGCCCCCCACTTGAGGACACCATATATTTT.

V is TRBV4-1 and J is TRBJ1-1; tentative D call: TRBD1 (5 bases). Germline CDR1 MGHRA, CDR2 YSYEKL. The CDR3 has 15 amino acids. V was cut by 0 bases and J by 2 bases, with 10 bases left in between. CDR3 sequence (DNA): TGCGCCAGCAGCCAAGAGGGAGGGGCAAACACTGAAGCTTTCTTT. It is translated as CASSQEGGANTEAFF.

The chain links TRBV28 to TRBJ1-1; D might be TRBD1 (6 bases). Germline V gene lookup returns CDR1 MDHEN and CDR2 SYDVKM. The CDR3 length is 16 residues. The germline V and J ends were trimmed by 5 bases and 3 bases, with 19 bases remaining between them. CDR3 bases: TGTGCCAGCAGTCCTCCATGGGGGGGCCGGGACACTGAAGCTTTCTTT. Its protein product is CASSPPWGGRDTEAFF.

The chain joins TRBV6-9 to TRBJ2-7; 7 nucleotides align to TRBD1. Germline assignment: CDR1 MNHGY and CDR2 SVAAGI. The CDR3 is 14 amino acids. V lost 3 bases, J lost 6 bases, and 8 bases stayed unmatched. CDR3 sequence: CASSYPTGWGEQYV. The CDR3 DNA follows: TGTGCCAGCAGTTACCCGACAGGGTGGGGCGAGCAGTACGTC.

This chain links TRBV6-5 with TRBJ2-5, with 7 bases lining up with TRBD2. The J call is uncertain, as TRBJ2-7 better fits the DNA end. From germline, CDR1 is MNHEY and CDR2 SVGAGI. CDR3 length: 13 amino acids. The CDR3 DNA is TGTGCCAGCACTGGAGGACTAGTAAACGAGCAGTACTTC. It specifies CASTGGLVNEQYF.

This clone was observed a single time. In DNA form, the CDR3 reads TGTGCCAGCAGTTTATCGAGAGGGAATGAAGCTTTCTTT. Translation: CASSLSRGNEAFF. The chain combines TRBV27 with TRBJ1-1; D remains ambiguous. Germline V gene sequence: CDR1 MNHEY, CDR2 SMNVEV (reference sequence). V lost 0 bases, J lost 7 bases, and 9 bases lay in between. CDR3 length: 13 amino acids.

The count of this clone is one. Lacking the conserved final phenylalanine or tryptophan, this CDR3 likely reflects a read error. This chain uses TRBV19 with TRBJ1-2, with D perhaps matching TRBD1 (5 bases). V lost 3 bases to trimming and J lost 8 bases, with 22 bases between them. The germline V gene encodes CDR1 LNHDA and CDR2 SQIVND (reference sequence). The CDR3 runs to 16 residues. The CDR3 DNA sequence: TGTGCCAGTAGTATTACAACAGGCGCCGTACTGCAGGGCTACACCCTC. It is translated as CASSITTGAVLQGYTL.

The rearrangement joins TRBV19 to TRBJ2-5; D is ambiguous. The V gene's germline CDR1 is LNHDA and CDR2 SQIVND (reference sequence). V was pared by 3 bases and J by 3 bases, with 11 bases between. The length of the CDR3 is 14 residues. CDR3: CASSMAYTKETQYF. The DNA for the CDR3 is TGTGCCAGTAGTATGGCGTACACTAAAGAGACCCAGTACTTC.

V usage is TRBV7-6 and J usage is TRBJ1-4; 8 bases are shared with TRBD1. The CDR3 sequence is 15 residues long. J gave up 7 bases and V 5 bases, and 9 bases lay outside the gene matches. Germline values: CDR1 SGHVS, CDR2 FNYEAQ. CDR3: CASSPYRGKGEKLFF. The CDR3 DNA is TGTGCCAGCAGCCCCTACAGGGGGAAGGGTGAAAAACTGTTTTTT. The whole variable domain, remainder taken from reference TRBV7-6 and TRBJ1-4, is GAGVSQSPRYKVTKRGQDVALRCDPISGHVSLYWYRQALGQGPEFLTYFNYEAQQDKSGLPNDRFSAERPEGSISTLTIQRTEQRDSAMYRCASSPYRGKGEKLFFGSGTQLSVL.

This rearrangement joins TRBV19 to TRBJ1-1; 10 positions match TRBD1. Per the germline V gene, CDR1 is LNHDA and CDR2 is SQIVND (reference sequence). The CDR3 is 15 residues long. V shed 7 bases, J shed 1 base, and the junction held 6 bases outside the gene matches. CDR3 DNA: TGTGCCAGTACCACGGACAGGGGGTGGAACACTGAAGCTTTCTTT. It translates to CASTTDRGWNTEAFF.

This rearrangement joins TRBV7-9 to TRBJ1-1; TRBD1 is a possible D gene (5 bases). The V end was cut by 3 bases, the J end by 4 bases, with 12 bases between. This CDR3 has 14 residues. The germline CDR1 and CDR2 sequences are SEHNR and FQNEAQ (reference sequence). The CDR3 loop reads CASSFPGGVTEAFF. Written as DNA, the CDR3 is TGTGCCAGCAGCTTCCCGGGGGGTGTCACTGAAGCTTTCTTT. The entire variable domain, with the rest obtained from reference TRBV7-9 and TRBJ1-1, is as follows: DTGVSQNPRHKITKRGQNVTFRCDPISEHNRLYWYRQTLGQGPEFLTYFQNEAQLEKSRLLSDRFSAERPKGSFSTLEIQRTEQGDSAMYLCASSFPGGVTEAFFGQGTRLTVV.

This sequence joins TRBV6-4 and TRBJ1-2; D call uncertain. Trimming removed 0 bases from V and 1 base from J, with 15 bases in between. This CDR3 comprises 17 residues. Germline CDR1 is MRHNA and CDR2 is SNTAGT. The CDR3 spells CASSDSLRLSGNYGYTF. In DNA form, the CDR3 reads TGTGCCAGCAGTGACTCTCTCCGACTGTCCGGTAACTATGGCTACACCTTC.

The J gene is TRBJ2-5, the V gene TRBV28; D not certain. Judging by the DNA end, TRBJ2-7 fits better; the J call may be wrong. The CDR3 has 11 amino acids. Germline V gene sequence: CDR1 MDHEN, CDR2 SYDVKM. CDR3 DNA sequence: TGTGCCAGCAGTTTATTGCGCGAGCAGTACTTC. Protein sequence: CASSLLREQYF.

This chain links TRBV7-2 with TRBJ2-7, with D perhaps matching TRBD1 (6 bases). The CDR3 length is 14 residues. V shed 1 base and J shed 2 bases, with 9 bases lying between them. The V gene's germline CDR1 is SGHTA and CDR2 FQGNSA. CDR3 residues: CASSLVDSTYEQYF. The DNA for the CDR3 is TGTGCCAGCAGCTTAGTGGACAGTACCTACGAGCAGTACTTC.

This clone has just one count. CDR3 sequence reads: CASSLRGPYTDTQYF. The CDR3 DNA reads as TGTGCCAGCAGCTTGCGGGGGCCCTACACAGATACGCAGTATTTT. V and J are TRBV7-8 and TRBJ2-3, with D maybe TRBD2 (7 bases). The CDR3 runs to 15 residues. The germline V gene has CDR1 SGHVS and CDR2 FQNEAQ. V shed 3 bases and J shed 2 bases, with 12 bases lying between them.

Notes on this clone: The germline gene is not matched at one end of the junction; a read error may be the cause. The CDR3 sequence: CASSLNQGAGETQYF. The CDR3 DNA reads as TGTGCTAGCAGCTTAAACCAGGGGGCCGGGGAGACCCAGTACTTC. The rearrangement joins TRBV7-7 to TRBJ2-5, with TRBD1 matching 8 bases. CDR1 is SSHAT, CDR2 FNYEAQ, per germline (reference sequence). The CDR3 covers 15 residues.